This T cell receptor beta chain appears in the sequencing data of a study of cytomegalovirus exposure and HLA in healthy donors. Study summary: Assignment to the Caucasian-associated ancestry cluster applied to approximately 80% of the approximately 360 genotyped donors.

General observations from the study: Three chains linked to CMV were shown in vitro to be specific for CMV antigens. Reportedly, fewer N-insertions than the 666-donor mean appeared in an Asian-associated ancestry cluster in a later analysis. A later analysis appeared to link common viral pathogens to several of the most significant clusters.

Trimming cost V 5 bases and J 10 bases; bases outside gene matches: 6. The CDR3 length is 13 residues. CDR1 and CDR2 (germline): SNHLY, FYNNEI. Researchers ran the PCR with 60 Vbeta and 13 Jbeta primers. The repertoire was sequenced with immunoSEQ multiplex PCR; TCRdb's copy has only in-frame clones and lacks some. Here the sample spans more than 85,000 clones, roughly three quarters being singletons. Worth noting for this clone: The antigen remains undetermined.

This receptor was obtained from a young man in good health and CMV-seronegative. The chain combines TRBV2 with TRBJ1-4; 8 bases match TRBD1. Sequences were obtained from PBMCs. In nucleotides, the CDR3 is TGTGCCAGCAGTTCGGGACAGGAGGTAAAACTGTTTTTT. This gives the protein CASSSGQEVKLFF.